What follows are 28 T cell receptor beta chains derived from one specimen sequenced in a study of shared clonotypes between healthy human individuals (dated by TCRdb to 2018 to 2020). Receptors were amplified or captured by the immunoSEQ multiplex PCR assay. The source is immuneACCESS, and TCRdb retained only in-frame sequences with V and J called. Part of the clones is not carried over; for the studies checked, unresolved V genes explain less than half of this, and the remainder is unexplained. For this sample there are some 470,000 clones; around 78% appear just once. The top ten hold under 15% of the sample. Sequencing was done on a sample of PBMCs. Receptor source: a woman in her forties in good health. Some clones in this sample may be carry-over from other donors' samples.

This CDR3 reads CATSKIAGGSSYEQYF. In DNA form, the CDR3 reads TGTGCCACCAGCAAAATAGCGGGAGGGAGCTCCTACGAGCAGTACTTC. The chain employs TRBV15 and TRBJ2-7; TRBD2 agrees at 11 bases. Looked up from germline, CDR1 is LNHNV and CDR2 is YYDKDF (reference sequence). This CDR3 contains 16 residues. With 4 bases clipped from V and 0 bases from J, the junction kept 5 bases outside the gene matches.

Remarks on this clone: A far larger clone is one nucleotide away, so this likely arose from a read error. CDR3 sequence (DNA): TGCGCCAGCAGCCCGGGACTAGCGGGAGAGAATGAGCAGCTCTTC. Amino acids: CASSPGLAGENEQLF. The chain couples TRBV4-1 to TRBJ2-1; 14 nucleotides agree with TRBD2. Germline CDR1 MGHRA, CDR2 YSYEKL. The CDR3 runs 15 residues.

The V call is TRBV28, the J call TRBJ1-2; no reliable D call. Trimming took off 7 bases at V and 5 bases at J, with 17 bases between the two ends. The CDR3 is 14 amino acids. Germline CDR1 and CDR2: MDHEN and SYDVKM. The CDR3 DNA reads as TGTGCCAGCAAACCCGCCGGGAGCGGGTATGGCTACACCTTC. Translation gives CASKPAGSGYGYTF.

This chain joins TRBV13 and TRBJ1-4, with 10 positions matching TRBD1. The CDR3 has 15 amino acids. J gave up 8 bases and V 5 bases, and 8 bases lay outside the gene matches. The V gene's germline CDR1 is PRHDT and CDR2 FYEKMQ (reference sequence). The DNA of the CDR3 is TGTGCCAGCAGCACTGGACAGGGGGTGGCGGAAAAACTGTTTTTT. Translated, it gives CASSTGQGVAEKLFF. Using reference TRBV13 and TRBJ1-4 for the parts outside the CDR3, the full variable domain is AAGVIQSPRHLIKEKRETATLKCYPIPRHDTVYWYQQGPGQDPQFLISFYEKMQSDKGSIPDRFSAQQFSDYHSELNMSSLELGDSALYFCASSTGQGVAEKLFFGSGTQLSVL.

The gene calls are TRBV7-9 and TRBJ2-2, with 7 bases aligning to TRBD2. Looked up from germline, CDR1 is SEHNR and CDR2 is FQNEAQ (reference sequence). Trimming at V came to 1 base and at J to 1 base, leaving 3 bases not matched to a gene. CDR3 length: 16 amino acids. In DNA form, the CDR3 reads TGTGCCAGCAGCTTAGTGCTAGCGGTGAACACCGGGGAGCTGTTTTTT. This sequence encodes CASSLVLAVNTGELFF.

V is TRBV7-2 and J is TRBJ2-3; TRBD2 matches 11 bases. The CDR3 totals 18 residues. CDR1 and CDR2 from the germline V gene are SGHTA and FQGNSA. V was pared by 5 bases and J by 4 bases, with 14 bases of the junction left unmatched. In DNA form, the CDR3 reads TGTGCCAGCAGCCCATTCCGGGTAACTAGCGGGAGACCAGATACGCAGTATTTT. Amino acid sequence: CASSPFRVTSGRPDTQYF.

The table lists this clone with a count of one. This chain connects TRBV9 to TRBJ2-3; D is unclear. CDR3 length: 15 residues. From germline, CDR1 is SGDLS and CDR2 YYNGEE. V was pared by 0 bases and J by 3 bases, with 11 bases between. The CDR3 coding sequence is TGTGCCAGCAGCGTAGCATGGTCCGGAACAGATACGCAGTATTTT. Protein sequence: CASSVAWSGTDTQYF.

Remarks on this clone: The same CDR3 also results from other DNA sequences found in this sample. This rearrangement joins TRBV2 to TRBJ2-1; 13 bases map to TRBD2. Trimming removed 6 bases from V and 7 bases from J; junction bases left unmatched: 6. CDR3 length: 15 amino acids. The germline CDR1 and CDR2 sequences are SNHLY and FYNNEI. Here the CDR3 DNA reads TGTGCCAGCAGCGCGCGGACTAGCGGGGGAAATGAGCAGTTCTTC. This encodes CASSARTSGGNEQFF.

The chain recombines TRBV7-2 with TRBJ2-1; the match to TRBD2 covers 10 bases. Trimming cost V 3 bases and J 5 bases; bases outside gene matches: 1. CDR1 is SGHTA and CDR2 is FQGNSA in the germline V gene. CDR3 length: 14 amino acids. This CDR3 is CASSFGLADNEQFF. The DNA for the CDR3 is TGTGCCAGCAGCTTCGGACTAGCGGACAATGAGCAGTTCTTC.

This chain joins TRBV4-2 and TRBJ2-1; D is undetermined. The CDR3 loop spans 15 amino acids. Trimming removed 3 bases from V and 3 bases from J, with 12 bases in between. Germline V gene sequence: CDR1 LGHNA, CDR2 YNFKEQ. The CDR3: CASSQTQGIYNEQFF. In nucleotides, the CDR3 is TGTGCCAGCAGCCAGACTCAAGGGATCTACAATGAGCAGTTCTTC.

This clone was seen only a few times. This rearrangement joins TRBV6-4 to TRBJ2-2, with 10 bases matching TRBD2. Germline assignment: CDR1 MRHNA and CDR2 SNTAGT. With V trimmed by 5 bases and J by 7 bases, 1 base remained unmatched. This CDR3 spans 13 amino acids. CDR3 sequence reads: CASSPSGSGELFF. CDR3 DNA: TGTGCCAGCAGTCCTAGCGGGAGCGGGGAGCTGTTTTTT.

The rearrangement links TRBV14 to TRBJ2-2; D perhaps matches TRBD2 (5 bases). The CDR3 consists of 14 residues. V lost 6 bases and J lost 3, with 11 bases in between. Germline V gene data show CDR1 as SGHDN and CDR2 as FVKESK. The DNA of the CDR3 is TGTGCCAGCAGACGGGAAGCTCACACCGGGGAGCTGTTTTTT. This encodes CASRREAHTGELFF.

Only a few counts were recorded for this clone. The chain links TRBV27 to TRBJ1-2, with a tentative D call TRBD1 (5 bases). There are 12 residues in the CDR3. Trimming took 5 bases from V and 7 from J, leaving 11 bases between them. Germline CDR1 MNHEY, CDR2 SMNVEV (reference sequence). CDR3 in DNA: TGTGCCAGCAGTGCAGGGTGGGGTGGCTACACCTTC. As protein: CASSAGWGGYTF.

Only one count was recorded for this clone. The chain couples TRBV5-4 to TRBJ2-5; TRBD1 might be the D (6 bases). V lost 4 bases to trimming and J lost 5 bases, with 12 bases between them. The CDR3 consists of 13 residues. The germline gives CDR1 SGHNT, CDR2 YYREEE (reference sequence). CDR3: CASSTGFLETQYF. CDR3 coding DNA: TGTGCCAGCAGCACAGGGTTTTTGGAGACCCAGTACTTC.

V and J are TRBV7-3 and TRBJ2-6; tentatively, D is TRBD1 (6 bases). With 6 bases removed from V and 0 bases from J, the gap between germline ends came to 12 bases. The CDR3 totals 16 residues. Per germline, CDR1 SGHTA and CDR2 FQGTGA. CDR3 sequence (DNA): TGTGCCAGCAGTCAACGAGGGGGCTCTGGGGCCAACGTCCTGACTTTC. It specifies CASSQRGGSGANVLTF.

J is TRBJ2-5 and V is TRBV6-5; 7 bases align to TRBD1. Unmatched junction bases numbered 10, after V lost 8 bases and J lost 4 bases. Germline V gene sequence: CDR1 MNHEY, CDR2 SVGAGI. The CDR3 is made up of 14 amino acids. The CDR3 loop reads CASYSTGRGETQYF. In DNA, the CDR3 is TGTGCCAGCTACTCGACAGGGAGAGGAGAGACCCAGTACTTC.

The chain is built from TRBV5-1 and TRBJ2-3, with 14 positions matching TRBD2. The CDR3 is 16 residues long. Germline CDR1 and CDR2: SGHRS and YFSETQ. V was pared by 3 bases and J by 5 bases, with 5 bases of the junction left unmatched. The CDR3 DNA reads as TGCGCCAGCAGCTCCGGGACTAGCGGGAGCGAAGATACGCAGTATTTT. Protein: CASSSGTSGSEDTQYF.

The chain uses TRBV11-2 and TRBJ1-3; no reliable D call. Trimming stripped 6 bases from V and 2 bases from J, with 14 bases between. The CDR3 consists of 15 residues. From germline, CDR1 is SGHAT and CDR2 FQNNGV. For the CDR3, the DNA is TGTGCCAGCAGTCTTCTCGGGGAAGCTGGAAACACCATATATTTT. It codes for CASSLLGEAGNTIYF.

The chain employs TRBV18 and TRBJ2-1; D might be TRBD2 (5 bases). CDR1 and CDR2 (germline): KGHSH, LQKENI. The CDR3 length is 16 residues. Trimming left V 4 bases short and J 7 bases short, with 20 bases between. CDR3 in DNA: TGTGCCAGCTCACGGGAGACCGTTCTAGCAATAAATGAGCAGTTCTTC. This sequence encodes CASSRETVLAINEQFF. Drawing the rest from reference TRBV18 and TRBJ2-1, the complete variable domain is NAGVMQNPRHLVRRRGQEARLRCSPMKGHSHVYWYRQLPEEGLKFMVYLQKENIIDESGMPKERFSAEFPKEGPSILRIQQVVRGDSAAYFCASSRETVLAINEQFFGPGTRLTVL.

The chain couples TRBV28 to TRBJ1-1; D remains ambiguous. CDR1 MDHEN and CDR2 SYDVKM come from the germline V gene. The CDR3 length is 11 residues. V was clipped by 6 bases and J by 2 bases, with 4 bases between them. The DNA of the CDR3 is TGTGCCAGCAGGCGAAACACTGAAGCTTTCTTT. Residues: CASRRNTEAFF.

The chain couples TRBV20-1 to TRBJ2-1; D not resolved. Germline lookup yields CDR1 DFQATT and CDR2 SNEGSKA (reference sequence). This CDR3 has 11 amino acids. V lost 3 bases and J lost 8, with 8 bases in between. The CDR3 bases are TGCAGTGCTAGCGTGCGAGATGAGCAGTTCTTC. This codes for CSASVRDEQFF.

The rearrangement links TRBV29-1 to TRBJ1-2; 7 nucleotides agree with TRBD1. The junction had 4 bases not matched to a gene; V was cut back by 5 bases and J by 4 bases. The CDR3 runs to 12 residues. CDR1 and CDR2 from the germline V gene are SQVTM and ANQGSEA. The chain's CDR3 is CSVQGQAYGYTF. CDR3 DNA sequence: TGCAGCGTTCAAGGACAGGCCTATGGCTACACCTTC.

The CDR3 sequence is CASSLEGQPQHF. The CDR3 DNA follows: TGTGCCAGCAGTTTGGAAGGCCAGCCCCAGCATTTT. The chain links TRBV28 to TRBJ1-5; D unresolved. Germline assignment: CDR1 MDHEN and CDR2 SYDVKM. This CDR3 spans 12 amino acids. Trimming removed 3 bases at V and 7 bases at J, with 7 bases between.

The chain links TRBV19 to TRBJ1-1; D may be TRBD1 (6 bases). This CDR3 comprises 14 residues. Germline CDR1 LNHDA, CDR2 SQIVND (reference sequence). The V gene lost 4 bases and the J gene lost 8 bases, with 17 bases spanning the gap. The CDR3 loop reads CASSTPRQATEAFF. In DNA, the CDR3 is TGTGCCAGTAGTACCCCTCGACAGGCTACCGAAGCTTTCTTT.

The chain carries TRBV7-9 and TRBJ2-3; TRBD1 matches at 7 bases. The J segment lost 0 bases and the V segment lost 2 bases, leaving 11 bases of the junction unmatched. The CDR3 runs to 18 residues. Germline assignment: CDR1 SEHNR and CDR2 FQNEAQ (reference sequence). As DNA, the CDR3 is TGTGCCAGCAGCTTAAGGGACAGTCAGAGACCTAGCACAGATACGCAGTATTTT. This encodes CASSLRDSQRPSTDTQYF.

The chain is built from TRBV10-3 and TRBJ2-7, with D maybe TRBD1 (5 bases). Germline CDR1 and CDR2: ENHRY and SYGVKD. The CDR3 is 16 residues long. Trimming shortened V by 10 bases and J by 0 bases, and 22 bases separated the two germline ends. CDR3 sequence: CATMGADSAPSYEQYF. As DNA, the CDR3 is TGTGCCACCATGGGCGCCGACAGTGCCCCCTCCTACGAGCAGTACTTC.

The chain has TRBV5-4 and TRBJ2-7, with D perhaps TRBD1 or TRBD2 (5 bases each). Trimming stripped 4 bases from V and 3 bases from J, with 14 bases between. The CDR3 length is 14 residues. Per germline, CDR1 SGHNT and CDR2 YYREEE (reference sequence). The CDR3 here is CASSPRGRFYEQYF. The CDR3 DNA sequence: TGTGCCAGCAGCCCCCGGGGCAGGTTCTACGAGCAGTACTTC.

This clone appeared a single time. The chain carries TRBV11-2 and TRBJ2-1, with 10 bases aligning to TRBD2. CDR1 is SGHAT, CDR2 FQNNGV, per germline. Trimming at V came to 5 bases and at J to 8 bases, leaving 9 bases not matched to a gene. CDR3 length: 15 amino acids. The CDR3 reads CASSPQGLAFDEQFF. CDR3 in DNA: TGTGCCAGCAGCCCTCAGGGACTAGCGTTCGATGAGCAGTTCTTC. The variable domain in full, completed from reference TRBV11-2 and TRBJ2-1, reads EAGVAQSPRYKIIEKRQSVAFWCNPISGHATLYWYQQILGQGPKLLIQFQNNGVVDDSQLPKDRFSAERLKGVDSTLKIQPAKLEDSAVYLCASSPQGLAFDEQFFGPGTRLTVL.